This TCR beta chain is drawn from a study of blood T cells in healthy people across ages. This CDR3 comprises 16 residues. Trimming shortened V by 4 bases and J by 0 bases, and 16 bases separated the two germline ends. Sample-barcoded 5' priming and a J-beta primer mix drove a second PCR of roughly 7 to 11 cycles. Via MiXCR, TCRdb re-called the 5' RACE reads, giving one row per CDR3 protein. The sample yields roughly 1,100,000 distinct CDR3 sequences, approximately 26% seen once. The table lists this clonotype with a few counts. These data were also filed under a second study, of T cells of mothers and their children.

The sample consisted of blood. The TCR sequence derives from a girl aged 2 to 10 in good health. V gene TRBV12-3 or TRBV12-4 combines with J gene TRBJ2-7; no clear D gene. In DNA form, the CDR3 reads TGTGCCAGCAGTTCTTCTATCGGCGGTCCCTCCTACGAGCAGTACTTC. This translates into CASSSSIGGPSYEQYF.